Listed here are 25 T cell receptor beta chains from one sample, sequenced in a study of T-cell reconstitution after alpha-beta-depleted transplantation in children. During its preparation, the TCRbeta library received unique molecular identifiers. TCRdb passed the PCR reads through MiXCR, listing each CDR3 protein once. The profile covers 350,000 to 500,000 distinct CDR3 sequences, with roughly two fifths appearing a single time and about 30% taken by the ten largest. The source material was PBMCs, sampled before TCRalphabeta/CD19-depleted stem cell transplant. These receptors all come from a girl under 10 years old with aplastic anemia, due to receive a stem cell transplant.

This clonotype was counted at least ten times. The V and J genes are TRBV7-9 and TRBJ2-3; 7 bases match TRBD2. Germline trimming cut 1 base from V and 3 bases from J; bases unmatched to any gene: 4. This CDR3 is 15 amino acids long. CDR1 SEHNR and CDR2 FQNEAQ come from the germline V gene (reference sequence). CDR3 sequence: CASSLGGGGTDTQYF. CDR3 sequence (DNA): TGTGCCAGCAGCTTAGGCGGGGGAGGAACAGATACGCAGTATTTT. The full variable domain, its missing parts supplied by reference TRBV7-9 and TRBJ2-3, is DTGVSQNPRHKITKRGQNVTFRCDPISEHNRLYWYRQTLGQGPEFLTYFQNEAQLEKSRLLSDRFSAERPKGSFSTLEIQRTEQGDSAMYLCASSLGGGGTDTQYFGPGTRLTVL.

This clonotype occurred many times. This chain joins TRBV3-1 and TRBJ2-7, with 7 nucleotides matching TRBD2. Germline CDR1 and CDR2: LGHDT and YNNKEL (reference sequence). V shed 4 bases, J shed 4 bases, and the junction held 10 bases outside the gene matches. CDR3 size: 15 residues. CDR3 sequence: CASSRSSGSQYEQYF. Written as DNA, the CDR3 is TGTGCCAGCAGCCGAAGTAGCGGGTCTCAGTACGAGCAGTACTTC.

V is TRBV29-1 and J is TRBJ1-1; tentative D call: TRBD1 (5 bases). The CDR3 totals 16 residues. V dropped 1 base and J dropped 2 bases, with 17 bases sitting between them. Germline CDR1 SQVTM, CDR2 ANQGSEA. The CDR3 loop is CSVEVGARGPNTEAFF. The CDR3 DNA sequence: TGCAGCGTTGAAGTTGGGGCGAGGGGCCCTAACACTGAAGCTTTCTTT.

The chain is built from TRBV5-1 and TRBJ2-1, with D perhaps matching TRBD1 or TRBD2 (6 bases each). The V gene's germline CDR1 is SGHRS and CDR2 YFSETQ. V lost 4 bases, J lost 4 bases, and 15 bases lay in between. This CDR3 is built from 15 residues. In DNA form, the CDR3 reads TGCGCCAGCAGCCCCGGAGGGGGGCCGTACAATGAGCAGTTCTTC. Translated, it gives CASSPGGGPYNEQFF.

The chain links TRBV5-1 to TRBJ2-1, with TRBD2 identical over 7 bases. Trimming at V came to 0 bases and at J to 8 bases, leaving 8 bases not matched to a gene. This CDR3 is built from 15 residues. Germline-derived CDR1 and CDR2 are SGHRS and YFSETQ. CDR3: CASSLGRRGVDEQFF. For the CDR3, the DNA is TGCGCCAGCAGCTTGGGTCGCCGGGGGGTCGATGAGCAGTTCTTC.

Many counts were recorded for this clonotype. The chain links TRBV12-3 or TRBV12-4 to TRBJ1-2; D not certain. The CDR3 is 13 residues long. Trimming left V 0 bases short and J 8 bases short, with 10 bases between. CDR3 in DNA: TGTGCCAGCAGTTTAGCTGCATATGGGGGCTACACCTTC. Translated: CASSLAAYGGYTF.

This chain links TRBV5-6 with TRBJ2-7; 8 bases map to TRBD2. V was pared by 4 bases and J by 3 bases, with 12 bases of the junction left unmatched. The CDR3 runs 16 residues. CDR1 and CDR2 (germline): SGHDT, YYEEEE. CDR3 sequence: CASSPRTGTRVYEQYF. In nucleotides, the CDR3 is TGTGCCAGCAGCCCGAGGACCGGGACTAGAGTCTACGAGCAGTACTTC.

In its sample, this clonotype was seen many times. The V and J genes are TRBV5-6 and TRBJ2-1, with D possibly being TRBD1 or TRBD2 (5 bases each). The V and J ends lost 4 bases and 14 bases respectively, with 22 bases between them. Germline assignment: CDR1 SGHDT and CDR2 YYEEEE. The CDR3 extends over 14 amino acids. The CDR3 DNA sequence: TGTGCCAGCAGCCCAACGGGGCGATTCCTGGGGAAGTTCTTC. Protein sequence: CASSPTGRFLGKFF.

The V gene is TRBV27, the J gene TRBJ1-5; no definite D call. Looked up from germline, CDR1 is MNHEY and CDR2 is SMNVEV (reference sequence). The V and J ends lost 3 bases and 0 bases respectively, with 9 bases between them. CDR3 length: 15 amino acids. CDR3 amino acids: CASSLEQSSNQPQHF. CDR3 DNA: TGTGCCAGCAGTTTGGAACAAAGTAGCAATCAGCCCCAGCATTTT.

V and J are TRBV27 and TRBJ2-7; D not resolved. V shed 3 bases and J shed 5 bases, with 17 bases lying between them. The CDR3 extends over 15 amino acids. Germline V lookup: CDR1 MNHEY, CDR2 SMNVEV (reference sequence). CDR3 in amino acids: CASSLDQAGMDEQYF. CDR3 DNA: TGTGCCAGCAGTTTGGACCAGGCAGGCATGGACGAGCAGTACTTC.

The sample holds many counts of this clonotype. The chain recombines TRBV29-1 with TRBJ2-7, with 8 nucleotides matching TRBD1. Unmatched junction bases numbered 5, after V lost 4 bases and J lost 0 bases. CDR1 and CDR2 from the germline V gene are SQVTM and ANQGSEA. The CDR3 consists of 14 residues. DNA of the CDR3: TGCAGCGTTGTGGACAGGGAGGTCTCCTACGAGCAGTACTTC. Protein: CSVVDREVSYEQYF.

The chain is built from TRBV5-1 and TRBJ2-3; D uncertain. CDR1 is SGHRS, CDR2 YFSETQ, per germline. CDR3 length: 16 amino acids. Trimming pared 1 base from V and 0 bases from J, leaving 12 bases between. CDR3 nucleotides: TGCGCCAGCAGCTTGCAACCCCTTGAGAGCACAGATACGCAGTATTTT. Its translation is CASSLQPLESTDTQYF. The full variable domain, its missing parts supplied by reference TRBV5-1 and TRBJ2-3, is KAGVTQTPRYLIKTRGQQVTLSCSPISGHRSVSWYQQTPGQGLQFLFEYFSETQRNKGNFPGRFSGRQFSNSRSEMNVSTLELGDSALYLCASSLQPLESTDTQYFGPGTRLTVL.

The chain recombines TRBV7-8 with TRBJ2-7; 7 nucleotides align to TRBD1. Germline V lookup: CDR1 SGHVS, CDR2 FQNEAQ. This CDR3 has 13 residues. V shed 5 bases, J shed 2 bases, and the junction held 3 bases outside the gene matches. CDR3 DNA: TGTGCCAGCAGCGTAGACAGGGCCTACGAGCAGTACTTC. Translated, it gives CASSVDRAYEQYF.

This clonotype was seen only once. The genes are TRBV27 and TRBJ2-1; 10 nucleotides agree with TRBD1. The length of the CDR3 is 15 residues. Looked up from germline, CDR1 is MNHEY and CDR2 is SMNVEV (reference sequence). V gave up 1 base and J gave up 8 bases; unmatched junction bases: 5. The DNA of the CDR3 is TGTGCCAGCAGTTTATGGGACAGGGGAGGTCATGAGCAGTTCTTC. Its protein product is CASSLWDRGGHEQFF.

The CDR3 nucleotides are TGTGCCAGCAGCTCGTACGACAGAGCAAACACTGAAGCTTTCTTT. Protein: CASSSYDRANTEAFF. The J gene is TRBJ1-1, the V gene TRBV7-2, with a tentative D call TRBD1 (5 bases). Trimming cost V 4 bases and J 2 bases, with 14 bases left between them. Germline V CDR1 and CDR2: SGHTA, FQGNSA. The CDR3 sequence is 15 residues long.

This clonotype was counted a few times. J is TRBJ2-1 and V is TRBV7-9, with 9 bases identical to TRBD2. The V gene's germline CDR1 is SEHNR and CDR2 FQNEAQ (reference sequence). The V gene end was trimmed by 3 bases and the J gene end by 2 bases; junction bases not matched to a gene: 5. The CDR3 consists of 16 residues. The CDR3 sequence: CASSFRGREPYNEQFF. In nucleotides, the CDR3 is TGTGCCAGCAGCTTTCGCGGGAGGGAACCCTACAATGAGCAGTTCTTC.

This clonotype was seen only a few times. This sequence joins TRBV5-1 and TRBJ1-1; 9 nucleotides match TRBD1. V was clipped by 2 bases and J by 5 bases; unmatched bases: 13. Germline V CDR1 and CDR2: SGHRS, YFSETQ. The CDR3 covers 17 residues. In nucleotides, the CDR3 is TGCGCCAGCAGCTTTCTACTTCCGGGACAGGGATGGACTGAAGCTTTCTTT. This codes for CASSFLLPGQGWTEAFF.

CDR3 DNA: TGTGCCAGCGAAGGGCTCGCGGGGACCCAGTACTTC. This sequence encodes CASEGLAGTQYF. The chain is built from TRBV7-9 and TRBJ2-5; a possible D gene is TRBD2 (5 bases). CDR3 size: 12 residues. Germline V gene sequence: CDR1 SEHNR, CDR2 FQNEAQ (reference sequence). Between the trimmed V and J ends, which lost 8 bases and 7 bases, there was a span of 14 bases.

V gene TRBV7-2 combines with J gene TRBJ2-1; D gene unclear. This CDR3 spans 15 amino acids. V was cut by 1 base and J by 0 bases, with 7 bases left in between. From germline, CDR1 is SGHTA and CDR2 FQGNSA. CDR3 in amino acids: CASSLGTISYNEQFF. CDR3 DNA: TGTGCCAGCAGCTTAGGTACTATCTCCTACAATGAGCAGTTCTTC.

The V and J genes are TRBV11-2 and TRBJ1-1; D might be TRBD1 (5 bases). Deletions cut 2 bases from V and 6 bases from J, with 13 bases between. There are 14 residues in the CDR3. The germline gives CDR1 SGHAT, CDR2 FQNNGV. The CDR3 DNA sequence: TGTGCCAGCAGCTTACGGCCCAGGGCCCCTGAAGCTTTCTTT. It is translated as CASSLRPRAPEAFF.

This clonotype was recorded at least ten times. The genes are TRBV28 and TRBJ2-2; tentative D call: TRBD2 (5 bases). Trimming shortened V by 6 bases and J by 6 bases, and 14 bases separated the two germline ends. Per germline, CDR1 MDHEN and CDR2 SYDVKM. The CDR3 sequence is 14 residues long. This CDR3 is CASSFLRGAGELFF. The CDR3 DNA reads as TGTGCCAGCAGCTTCCTTCGGGGTGCCGGGGAGCTGTTTTTT.

The chain employs TRBV11-2 and TRBJ2-5; the D gene is possibly TRBD1 (6 bases). V lost 2 bases to trimming and J lost 0 bases, with 7 bases between them. CDR1 is SGHAT, CDR2 FQNNGV, per germline. The CDR3 totals 14 residues. This chain's CDR3 is CASSLRQDQETQYF. The CDR3 DNA reads as TGTGCCAGCAGCTTAAGACAGGACCAAGAGACCCAGTACTTC.

V usage is TRBV5-1 and J usage is TRBJ2-3; D is ambiguous. V was trimmed by 3 bases and J by 1 base, leaving 9 bases between them. Germline loops: CDR1 SGHRS, CDR2 YFSETQ. The CDR3 covers 14 residues. CDR3 nucleotide sequence: TGCGCCAGCAGCTCAACAAAGGGCACAGATACGCAGTATTTT. It specifies CASSSTKGTDTQYF.

V and J are TRBV20-1 and TRBJ2-2, with 8 bases matching TRBD1. The CDR3 runs 15 residues. With V trimmed by 3 bases and J by 1 base, 4 bases remained unmatched. Germline CDR1 is DFQATT and CDR2 is SNEGSKA (reference sequence). CDR3 loop: CSASGQGQNTGELFF. The CDR3 DNA reads TGCAGTGCTAGTGGACAGGGACAGAACACCGGGGAGCTGTTTTTT.

V and J are TRBV5-1 and TRBJ1-4, with 9 bases identical to TRBD1. V was pared by 4 bases and J by 2 bases, with 9 bases of the junction left unmatched. Germline loops: CDR1 SGHRS, CDR2 YFSETQ. The CDR3 loop spans 17 amino acids. The CDR3 DNA sequence: TGCGCCAGCAGCACACTCCAGGGACAGGGCACTAATGAAAAACTGTTTTTT. Translation: CASSTLQGQGTNEKLFF.